This T cell receptor beta chain derives from a study of shared clonotypes between healthy human individuals. Trimming at V came to 5 bases and at J to 2 bases, leaving 4 bases not matched to a gene. From germline, CDR1 is SEHNR and CDR2 FQNEAQ (reference sequence). The CDR3 covers 14 residues. Repertoires were generated with immunoSEQ multiplex PCR, while TCRdb's copy carries only in-frame clones and drops some. The sample gives 700,000 to 950,000 clones, about 97% of which show up once; about 0.21% is in the top ten. CD45RO-negative CD8 cells positively selected for CCR7 made up the naive population, which excluded terminally differentiated effector memory CD45RA+ cells.

This sequence joins TRBV7-9 and TRBJ2-5; TRBD1 matches 8 bases. Sequences were obtained from naive CD8+ T cells sorted from blood. The clonotype originates from a man in his thirties or forties in good health. The DNA of the CDR3 is TGTGCCAGCAGCGAATGGACAGGGCAAGAGACCCAGTACTTC. Its protein is CASSEWTGQETQYF.